This TCR beta chain was sequenced for a study of blood T cells in healthy people across ages. The second PCR ran about 6 to 12 cycles with a sample-barcoded 5' primer and J-beta primers. MiXCR, applied by TCRdb to the 5' RACE reads, yields one record per CDR3 protein. The sample records around 1.7 million distinct CDR3 sequences, over 25% being singletons. With 2 bases removed from V and 7 bases from J, the gap between germline ends came to 18 bases. CDR1 is KGHSH and CDR2 is LQKENI in the germline V gene. The length of the CDR3 is 15 residues. This clonotype was counted between two and nine times. This may stem from a read error, because a much larger clone lies one nucleotide away.

This receptor was obtained from a woman under 40 in good health. J is TRBJ2-7 and V is TRBV18; a weak D match, TRBD1 (5 bases). The sequencing input was blood. This CDR3 is CASSPSQGRGDEQYF. The DNA of the CDR3 is TGTGCCAGCTCACCATCCCAGGGAAGGGGCGATGAGCAGTACTTC. The entire variable domain, with the rest obtained from reference TRBV18 and TRBJ2-7, is as follows: NAGVMQNPRHLVRRRGQEARLRCSPMKGHSHVYWYRQLPEEGLKFMVYLQKENIIDESGMPKERFSAEFPKEGPSILRIQQVVRGDSAAYFCASSPSQGRGDEQYFGPGTRLTVT.